This T cell receptor beta chain was identified during a study of T-cell memory formation after mild COVID-19. Study outcomes and limitations: Certain responding clones were present in pre-infection memory, suggesting participation of cross-reactive memory. Those CD4+ clones that contracted were mainly in CM and EM (CD8+ ones in EMRA). Clones that contracted from day 15 to 85 were balanced CD4/CD8, while later expanders leaned CD4+.

This clonotype was observed a handful of times. Its specificity is unknown. Trimming stripped 4 bases from V and 3 bases from J, with 13 bases between. CDR1 SGHVS and CDR2 FNYEAQ come from the germline V gene. The CDR3 runs to 16 residues. UMIs and sample barcodes were carried by the TCR alpha and TCR beta cDNA libraries that 5'RACE produced using constant-segment primers. MiXCR, applied by TCRdb to the 5' RACE reads, yields one record per CDR3 protein. The sample records a few hundred thousand distinct CDR3 sequences, approximately 9% being singletons. The rearrangement joins TRBV7-6 to TRBJ2-6, with a weak D call TRBD1 (6 bases). The source is a man in his late teens or twenties who had mild COVID-19 (a few samples of this study predate the infection). Cell type and time point are not known. The specimen was PBMCs or a T cell subset sorted from them (not recorded which). In nucleotides, the CDR3 is TGTGCCAGCAGCTCTAGATCAGGGGTTGGGGCCAACGTCCTGACTTTC. It encodes CASSSRSGVGANVLTF. The full variable domain, its missing parts supplied by reference TRBV7-6 and TRBJ2-6, is GAGVSQSPRYKVTKRGQDVALRCDPISGHVSLYWYRQALGQGPEFLTYFNYEAQQDKSGLPNDRFSAERPEGSISTLTIQRTEQRDSAMYRCASSSRSGVGANVLTFGAGSRLTVL.